The 10 T cell receptor beta chains below all came from one sample that was sequenced in a study of blood T cells in healthy people across ages. A second PCR, run for roughly 7 to 12 cycles, used a sample-barcoded 5' primer plus a J-beta primer mix. A single record per CDR3 protein comes from TCRdb applying MiXCR to the 5' RACE reads. Of approximately 1.5 million distinct CDR3 sequences listed, about 31% were seen once; the top ten hold about 11%. Material: blood. The receptors were gathered from a woman in her 30s in good health.

This clonotype turned up a few times. V gene TRBV2 combines with J gene TRBJ2-1; 10 nucleotides align to TRBD2. CDR1 and CDR2 (germline): SNHLY, FYNNEI. Trimming removed 2 bases from V and 3 bases from J; junction bases left unmatched: 4. The CDR3 runs 16 residues. CDR3 region: CASSERSSGGYNEQFF. The DNA of the CDR3 is TGTGCCAGCAGTGAACGGTCTAGCGGGGGCTACAATGAGCAGTTCTTC.

This clonotype has only a few counts. The rearrangement joins TRBV5-4 to TRBJ2-3, with 9 bases that match TRBD2. The germline V gene has CDR1 SGHNT and CDR2 YYREEE (reference sequence). V shed 2 bases and J 2 bases; nucleotides not matched to a gene: 6. The CDR3 contains 16 residues. The CDR3 protein is CASSFGTSTDTDTQYF. CDR3 nucleotide sequence: TGTGCCAGCAGCTTCGGGACTAGCACTGACACAGATACGCAGTATTTT.

V is TRBV7-9 and J is TRBJ2-7, with no clear D. Germline V lookup: CDR1 SEHNR, CDR2 FQNEAQ (reference sequence). V was cut by 4 bases and J by 5 bases, with 9 bases left in between. This CDR3 comprises 12 residues. The CDR3 loop reads CASSSALNEQYF. CDR3 nucleotides: TGTGCCAGCAGCTCTGCGCTAAACGAGCAGTACTTC.

This clonotype was observed a few times. V usage is TRBV24-1 and J usage is TRBJ2-1; 13 bases match TRBD2. Germline lookup yields CDR1 KGHDR and CDR2 SFDVKD. V shed 7 bases and J 9 bases; nucleotides not matched to a gene: 5. The CDR3 is 14 residues long. CDR3 sequence: CATRTSGRASEQFF. The CDR3 nucleotides read TGTGCCACCAGAACTAGCGGGAGGGCCAGTGAGCAGTTCTTC.

This clonotype was counted only a few times. The chain has TRBV9 and TRBJ1-1, with 7 bases matching TRBD1. With V trimmed by 4 bases and J by 5 bases, 11 bases remained unmatched. The CDR3 totals 15 residues. Germline V lookup: CDR1 SGDLS, CDR2 YYNGEE. CDR3 nucleotide sequence: TGTGCCAGCAGCTTCGACGCAGGGGGGAAAACTGAAGCTTTCTTT. This codes for CASSFDAGGKTEAFF.

This clonotype was found a few times. This chain connects TRBV27 to TRBJ1-4, with D tentatively TRBD1 (5 bases). The germline V gene encodes CDR1 MNHEY and CDR2 SMNVEV (reference sequence). This CDR3 is built from 13 residues. With 6 bases removed from V and 10 bases from J, the gap between germline ends came to 15 bases. The CDR3 protein is CASSLEAGGKLFF. The DNA of the CDR3 is TGTGCCAGCAGCTTGGAAGCCGGGGGAAAACTGTTTTTT.

This clonotype has only a few counts. This chain uses TRBV3-1 with TRBJ2-3; 7 bases fit TRBD2. Germline V lookup: CDR1 LGHDT, CDR2 YNNKEL (reference sequence). CDR3 length: 16 residues. With V trimmed by 1 base and J by 6 bases, 10 bases remained unmatched. The CDR3 DNA follows: TGTGCCAGCAGCCAAGGGCCCGGACTAGTAGGGGATACGCAGTATTTT. Its translation: CASSQGPGLVGDTQYF.

V gene TRBV6-1 combines with J gene TRBJ2-6; tentative D call: TRBD2 (8 bases). This CDR3 has 17 residues. Between the trimmed V and J ends, which lost 7 bases and 3 bases, there was a span of 19 bases. Per germline, CDR1 MNHNS and CDR2 SASEGT. CDR3 protein: CASTGGGVLRGANVLTF. As DNA, the CDR3 is TGTGCCAGCACGGGAGGGGGCGTTTTACGTGGGGCCAACGTCCTGACTTTC.

The rearrangement uses TRBV7-2 and TRBJ1-6; perhaps TRBD1 as D (5 bases). The germline V and J ends were trimmed by 5 bases and 1 base, with 9 bases remaining between them. CDR3 length equals 15 residues. The germline CDR1 and CDR2 sequences are SGHTA and FQGNSA. CDR3 coding DNA: TGTGCCAGCAGCATGACAGTGTCCTATAATTCACCCCTCCACTTT. Protein sequence: CASSMTVSYNSPLHF.

The V call is TRBV27, the J call TRBJ2-3; 10 bases agree with TRBD1. The junction had 7 bases not matched to a gene; V was cut back by 2 bases and J by 2 bases. Germline loops: CDR1 MNHEY, CDR2 SMNVEV (reference sequence). The CDR3 covers 17 residues. This CDR3 is CASSLGGTGAYTDTQYF. The CDR3 DNA sequence: TGTGCCAGCAGTTTAGGAGGGACAGGGGCTTACACAGATACGCAGTATTTT.